In this sample, the clone carrying this T cell receptor (beta chain) turned up once. Antigen unknown. The germline gene is not matched at one end of the junction; a read error may be the cause. TCRbeta libraries were built with three rounds of nested PCR, modified from ARM-PCR. One entry per CDR3 protein, called by TCRdb with MiXCR from the multiplex PCR reads. The table has roughly 120,000 distinct CDR3 sequences, 84% seen once; the top ten hold 20% to 25%. No cell sorting was done before RNA was extracted from the tissue. Donors were chemotherapy-naive, newly diagnosed lung cancer surgical patients in China, August–late 2014. The CDR3 runs 12 residues. Germline V gives CDR1 ENHRY, CDR2 SYGVKD. These data belong to a study of tumor and adjacent non-tumor tissue in lung cancer. Study information: Approximately 4.2 million productive TCRbeta reads were obtained per sample on average. Study findings and constraints: Tumor tissue had significantly higher TCR diversity than normal lung. Tumor repertoires had a smaller top 100 clone share than normal lung.

The sequenced sample consisted of lung tumor tissue. This rearrangement joins TRBV10-3 to TRBJ2-7; a weak D match, TRBD2 (5 bases). This receptor was obtained from a man between 65 and 79 years old with non-small cell lung cancer. The CDR3 spells CTISGAGHEQYF. In DNA, the CDR3 is TGTACCATCAGTGGTGCGGGCCACGAACAGTACTTC.